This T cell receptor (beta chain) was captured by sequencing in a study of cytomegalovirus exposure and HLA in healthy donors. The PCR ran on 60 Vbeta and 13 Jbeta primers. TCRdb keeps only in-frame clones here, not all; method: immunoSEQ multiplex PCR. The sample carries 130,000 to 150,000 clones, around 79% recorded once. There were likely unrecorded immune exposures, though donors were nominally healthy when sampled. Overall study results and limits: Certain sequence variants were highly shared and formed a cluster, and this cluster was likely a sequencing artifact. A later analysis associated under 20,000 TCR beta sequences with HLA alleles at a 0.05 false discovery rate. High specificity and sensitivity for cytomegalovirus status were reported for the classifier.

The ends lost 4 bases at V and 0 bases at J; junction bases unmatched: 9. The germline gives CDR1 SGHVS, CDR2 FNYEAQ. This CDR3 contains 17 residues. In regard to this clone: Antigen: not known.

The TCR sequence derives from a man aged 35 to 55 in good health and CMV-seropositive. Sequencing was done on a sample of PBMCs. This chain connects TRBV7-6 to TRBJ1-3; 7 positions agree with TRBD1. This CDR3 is CASSSVDGTDSGNTIYF. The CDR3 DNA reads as TGTGCCAGCAGCTCCGTCGACGGGACAGACTCTGGAAACACCATATATTTT.